This paragraph reports one TCR beta chain. Its antigen is not identified. This sample was taken from a study of T cell repertoires in cytomegalovirus infection. Overall study context: Peptides in the study included HLA-C-restricted and HLA-B-restricted CMV epitopes. From public TCR beta signatures came an indication of both CMV infection and matching HLA type. Study results and limitations: Summed public TCR beta family frequency identified CMV carriers bearing the relevant HLA. The study found HLA-C-restricted CMV-specific TCR beta clonotypes dominating the ex vivo response.

TCRdb itself ran the reads through MiXCR, one entry per CDR3 protein. The sample comprises fewer than 850,000 distinct CDR3 sequences, approximately 32% of which are singletons, and 10% to 15% rests with the top ten. This clonotype was obtained from a human donor in good health (CMV status not recorded). Some clones in this sample may be carry-over from other donors' samples. The sample was cultured CD8+ T cells from PBMCs, taken from culture after CMV antigen stimulation.

CDR3 loop: CASSTSGLWGYDTQYF. The CDR3 bases are TGTGCCAGTAGTACCTCGGGACTCTGGGGTTACGATACGCAGTATTTT. The chain recombines TRBV19 with TRBJ2-3, with a weak D call TRBD2 (6 bases). V was cut by 4 bases and J by 6 bases, with 20 bases left in between. Germline lookup yields CDR1 LNHDA and CDR2 SQIVND (reference sequence). This CDR3 region has 16 residues. The full variable domain, rest sourced from reference TRBV19 and TRBJ2-3, is DGGITQSPKYLFRKEGQNVTLSCEQNLNHDAMYWYRQDPGQGLRLIYYSQIVNDFQKGDIAEGYSVSREKKESFPLTVTSAQKNPTAFYLCASSTSGLWGYDTQYFGPGTRLTVL.